One and the same sample provided the 21 T cell receptor beta chains below, sequenced in a study of technical replicates of blood from a handful of donors. Libraries were prepared by immunoSEQ multiplex PCR; TCRdb keeps only in-frame clonotypes and omits some of them. The repertoire holds approximately 92,000 clones, with 95% as singletons. The sequencing input was T cells isolated from PBMCs. The source of these receptors is a human donor in good health.

This chain joins TRBV7-9 and TRBJ1-4; weak D call: TRBD1 (5 bases). Trimming shortened V by 8 bases and J by 0 bases, and 10 bases separated the two germline ends. From germline, CDR1 is SEHNR and CDR2 FQNEAQ (reference sequence). This CDR3 contains 14 residues. DNA of the CDR3: TGTGCCAGCGGGGCGTCAGCAACTAATGAAAAACTGTTTTTT. This encodes CASGASATNEKLFF.

Only one count was recorded for this clone. V is TRBV29-1 and J is TRBJ2-7; possibly TRBD2 for D (5 bases). Germline CDR1 SQVTM, CDR2 ANQGSEA. This CDR3 is built from 12 residues. V dropped 6 bases and J dropped 4 bases, with 13 bases sitting between them. CDR3 region: CSVCFEGYEQYF. The CDR3 DNA is TGCAGCGTCTGTTTCGAGGGTTACGAGCAGTACTTC.

This clone was seen a single time. V is TRBV18 and J is TRBJ2-3; the D is unclear. The CDR3 consists of 13 residues. Looked up from germline, CDR1 is KGHSH and CDR2 is LQKENI. Trimming took off 3 bases at V and 4 bases at J, with 8 bases between the two ends. As DNA, the CDR3 is TGTGCCAGCTCACCGGGCGTTGCAGATACGCAGTATTTT. Translating it yields CASSPGVADTQYF.

This clone was detected once. The V and J genes are TRBV11-2 and TRBJ2-7; TRBD2 is a possible D gene (5 bases). The germline CDR1 and CDR2 sequences are SGHAT and FQNNGV. V was pared by 0 bases and J by 7 bases, with 10 bases between. CDR3 length: 13 residues. This chain's CDR3 is CASSLDRRREQYF. Here the CDR3 DNA reads TGTGCCAGCAGCTTAGATCGCAGGAGGGAGCAGTACTTC.

This chain uses TRBV19 with TRBJ2-1, with 9 bases lining up with TRBD1. Losses at the gene ends were 11 bases for V and 4 bases for J; bases not matched to a gene: 15. The CDR3 contains 16 residues. Germline V CDR1 and CDR2: LNHDA, SQIVND (reference sequence). The CDR3 region is CASGTGPLMGYNEQFF. The CDR3 nucleotides read TGTGCCTCCGGGACAGGGCCTTTGATGGGGTACAATGAGCAGTTCTTC.

V and J are TRBV2 and TRBJ1-1, with TRBD1 identical over 11 bases. The V gene's germline CDR1 is SNHLY and CDR2 FYNNEI. Trimming at V came to 1 base and at J to 0 bases, leaving 7 bases not matched to a gene. CDR3 length: 18 residues. CDR3 region: CASSEEWTGGLMNTEAFF. The CDR3 nucleotides read TGTGCCAGCAGTGAAGAATGGACAGGGGGCTTAATGAACACTGAAGCTTTCTTT.

The gene calls are TRBV9 and TRBJ1-1; D gene ambiguous. V dropped 4 bases and J dropped 6 bases, with 10 bases sitting between them. Germline values: CDR1 SGDLS, CDR2 YYNGEE. This CDR3 has 12 amino acids. The CDR3, as DNA: TGTGCCAGCAGCCTAGAGCACGCTGAAGCTTTCTTT. Protein: CASSLEHAEAFF.

About this clone: One end of the junction is discordant with germline, which a read error may explain. V usage is TRBV7-9 and J usage is TRBJ1-5; D call uncertain. Germline V gene sequence: CDR1 SEHNR, CDR2 FQNEAQ (reference sequence). The CDR3 extends over 15 amino acids. Here the CDR3 DNA reads TGTGCCAGCAGTTGGAGGCCCCCTAGATGTCAGCCCCGGCATTTT. Translating gives CASSWRPPRCQPRHF.

A note on this clone: Other DNA sequences in the same sample also yield this CDR3. The chain uses TRBV19 and TRBJ1-1; the D gene is possibly TRBD1 (5 bases). The length of the CDR3 is 14 residues. From germline, CDR1 is LNHDA and CDR2 SQIVND (reference sequence). The V end lost 3 bases, the J end lost 1 base, and 9 bases lay between the germline ends. Here the CDR3 DNA reads TGTGCCAGTAGTATTGGGCAGGGGAACACTGAAGCTTTCTTT. It codes for CASSIGQGNTEAFF.

The V and J genes are TRBV19 and TRBJ1-1; 8 bases agree with TRBD1. CDR1 LNHDA and CDR2 SQIVND come from the germline V gene (reference sequence). This CDR3 spans 11 amino acids. J gave up 11 bases and V 8 bases, and 7 bases lay outside the gene matches. CDR3 residues: CASLRGLKAFF. CDR3 bases: TGTGCCAGTCTCAGGGGGCTGAAGGCTTTCTTT.

The chain uses TRBV9 and TRBJ2-5; tentative D call: TRBD1 (6 bases). V dropped 7 bases and J dropped 0 bases, with 10 bases sitting between them. Germline assignment: CDR1 SGDLS and CDR2 YYNGEE. This CDR3 spans 13 amino acids. The CDR3 nucleotides read TGTGCCAGCGGGACATCAAACCAAGAGACCCAGTACTTC. The encoded protein is CASGTSNQETQYF.

This clone was recorded once. The J gene is TRBJ2-2, the V gene TRBV7-8; 7 bases agree with TRBD1. The J segment lost 4 bases and the V segment lost 5 bases, leaving 13 bases of the junction unmatched. Germline CDR1 SGHVS, CDR2 FQNEAQ. The CDR3 extends over 17 amino acids. In DNA form, the CDR3 reads TGTGCCAGCAGCCAGAAGCCCCCGGGACAGACCACCGGGGAGCTGTTTTTT. This gives the protein CASSQKPPGQTTGELFF.

In DNA form, the CDR3 reads TGTGCCAGCAGTAACTTACCGGGAATGAGCTCCTACGAGCAGTACTTC. Amino acid sequence: CASSNLPGMSSYEQYF. The chain has TRBV6-5 and TRBJ2-7; D may be TRBD2 (5 bases). The CDR3 is 16 amino acids. The V end was cut by 5 bases, the J end by 0 bases, with 17 bases between. Germline V CDR1 and CDR2: MNHEY, SVGAGI.

V gene TRBV19 combines with J gene TRBJ2-3; TRBD1 matches at 8 bases. V gave up 8 bases and J gave up 3 bases; unmatched junction bases: 10. There are 15 residues in the CDR3. CDR1 is LNHDA and CDR2 is SQIVND in the germline V gene (reference sequence). The CDR3 loop reads CASRPQGEYTDTQYF. In DNA, the CDR3 is TGTGCCAGTCGCCCACAGGGGGAATATACAGATACGCAGTATTTT.

This chain connects TRBV7-2 to TRBJ2-1; 12 nucleotides line up with TRBD2. Germline CDR1 reads SGHTA; CDR2 reads FQGNSA. The CDR3 consists of 16 residues. V shed 5 bases and J 7 bases; nucleotides not matched to a gene: 9. The CDR3 here is CASSRLAGGPGNEQFF. Here the CDR3 DNA reads TGTGCCAGCAGCCGCCTAGCGGGAGGGCCGGGGAATGAGCAGTTCTTC.

This clone showed up just once. The J gene is TRBJ1-2, the V gene TRBV2; 9 bases map to TRBD1. After removal of 4 bases from V and 2 bases from J, the junction contained 5 bases not matched to a gene. Per the germline V gene, CDR1 is SNHLY and CDR2 is FYNNEI. This CDR3 comprises 15 residues. CDR3 nucleotide sequence: TGTGCCAGCAGTGCCGGGACAGGGTGGAACTATGGCTACACCTTC. Its protein is CASSAGTGWNYGYTF. The entire variable domain, with the rest obtained from reference TRBV2 and TRBJ1-2, is as follows: EPEVTQTPSHQVTQMGQEVILRCVPISNHLYFYWYRQILGQKVEFLVSFYNNEISEKSEIFDDQFSVERPDGSNFTLKIRSTKLEDSAMYFCASSAGTGWNYGYTFGSGTRLTVV.

This sequence joins TRBV11-2 and TRBJ2-5, with a possible D match to TRBD2 (5 bases). Per the germline V gene, CDR1 is SGHAT and CDR2 is FQNNGV. This CDR3 is built from 18 residues. V lost 5 bases to trimming and J lost 2 bases, with 24 bases between them. The DNA of the CDR3 is TGTGCCAGCAGCCCGCTTTTTAAGGACTTACCCCTGCAAGAGACCCAGTACTTC. Translation: CASSPLFKDLPLQETQYF.

The V call is TRBV5-4, the J call TRBJ2-5; 11 bases agree with TRBD2. CDR1 and CDR2 from the germline V gene are SGHNT and YYREEE (reference sequence). The CDR3 sequence is 16 residues long. The J segment lost 3 bases and the V segment lost 3 bases, leaving 7 bases of the junction unmatched. CDR3 protein: CASSSLGGLAEETQYF. The CDR3 nucleotides read TGTGCCAGCAGCTCCCTAGGGGGACTAGCGGAAGAGACCCAGTACTTC.

J is TRBJ2-7 and V is TRBV5-4; 7 positions agree with TRBD1. The CDR3 is made up of 14 amino acids. Per the germline V gene, CDR1 is SGHNT and CDR2 is YYREEE (reference sequence). The J segment lost 0 bases and the V segment lost 3 bases, leaving 3 bases of the junction unmatched. CDR3 loop: CASSSGTDSYEQYF. The CDR3 DNA sequence: TGTGCCAGCAGCTCCGGGACAGACTCCTACGAGCAGTACTTC.

The chain couples TRBV13 to TRBJ1-6; 7 bases are shared with TRBD1. The CDR3 is 16 amino acids. The ends lost 6 bases at V and 7 bases at J; junction bases unmatched: 12. Germline CDR1 reads PRHDT; CDR2 reads FYEKMQ (reference sequence). CDR3: CASRVQGDPRNSPLHF. CDR3 bases: TGTGCCAGCAGAGTCCAGGGGGACCCGCGGAATTCACCCCTCCACTTT.

The gene calls are TRBV7-8 and TRBJ1-5, with 7 bases fitting TRBD1. CDR3 size: 17 residues. The V and J ends lost 5 bases and 5 bases, in that order; junction bases with no gene match: 15. The germline CDR1 and CDR2 sequences are SGHVS and FQNEAQ. The chain's CDR3 is CASSPFRTGLGDQPQHF. CDR3 coding DNA: TGTGCCAGCAGCCCTTTCAGGACAGGCCTGGGGGATCAGCCCCAGCATTTT.